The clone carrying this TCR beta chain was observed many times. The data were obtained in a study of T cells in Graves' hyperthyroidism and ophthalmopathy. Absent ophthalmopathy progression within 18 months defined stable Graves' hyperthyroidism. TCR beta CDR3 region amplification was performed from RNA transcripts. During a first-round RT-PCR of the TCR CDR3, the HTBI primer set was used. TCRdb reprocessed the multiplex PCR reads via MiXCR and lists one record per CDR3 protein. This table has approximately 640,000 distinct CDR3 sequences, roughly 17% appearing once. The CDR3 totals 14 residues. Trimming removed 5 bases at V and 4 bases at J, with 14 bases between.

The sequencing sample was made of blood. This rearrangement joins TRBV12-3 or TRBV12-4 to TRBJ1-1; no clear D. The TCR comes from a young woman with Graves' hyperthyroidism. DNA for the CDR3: TGTGCCAGCAGTCCACTCGTGGCCGTCACTGAAGCTTTCTTT. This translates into CASSPLVAVTEAFF.